This note documents a single T cell receptor (beta chain) sequence. Its antigen remains unknown. Preparation of the TCRbeta library involved a method that used unique molecular identifiers. TCRdb itself ran the PCR reads through MiXCR, one entry per CDR3 protein. The table has 450,000 to 700,000 distinct CDR3 sequences, more than 20% seen once. The entry originates in a study of T-cell reconstitution after alpha-beta-depleted transplantation in children. Study-level results: T-cell counts and diversity at one year post-transplant came mainly from newly produced T cells. Surviving thymic progenitors and recipient T cells were the source of high TCRbeta diversity at day 60 in some patients. Several hundred rapidly expanded clones from non-depleted graft cells reportedly supplied alpha-beta T cells about two months post-transplant.

The sample here was PBMCs, taken before TCRalphabeta/CD19-depleted stem cell transplant. This clonotype was obtained from a boy in the first two years of life with Wiskott-Aldrich syndrome, due to receive a stem cell transplant.

The CDR3 loop reads CSAWVGADTEAFF. CDR3 nucleotides: TGCAGTGCTTGGGTTGGTGCGGACACTGAAGCTTTCTTT. V and J are TRBV20-1 and TRBJ1-1; D uncertain. This CDR3 is built from 13 residues. The V gene's germline CDR1 is DFQATT and CDR2 SNEGSKA (reference sequence). V gave up 5 bases and J gave up 3 bases, with 13 bases separating them.